Listed below are T cell receptor beta chains from one sample, sequenced in a study of OX40 agonist ivuxolimab in advanced cancers. Here immunoSEQ multiplex PCR was the method, and the copy in TCRdb shows in-frame clones only, minus some. The repertoire consists of 95,000 to 150,000 clones, with around 89% occurring once and the leading ten covering 0.55% to 0.7%. The sample consisted of CD4+ or CD8+ T cells sorted from blood, taken in a trial of the OX40 agonist ivuxolimab. Receptors originate from an adult with an advanced solid tumor such as melanoma, head and neck, liver or kidney cancer. CDR3s include the opening cysteine and the closing phenylalanine or tryptophan. A D gene is named only where the DNA matches it firmly. Rows may omit the clone size; those that give it use once, few, many or a size class.

CDR3nt: TGTGCCAGCAGCCCCGGGACAGGAGCCTACGAGCAGTACTTC; CDR3aa: CASSPGTGAYEQYF; j_gene: TRBJ2-7; len: 14; d_gene: TRBD1; v_gene: TRBV7-6; abundance: .
CDR3nt: TGTGCCAGTAGTATGGCAGGGGCACGTACTGAAGCTTTCTTT; CDR3aa: CASSMAGARTEAFF; j_gene: TRBJ1-1; len: 14; d_gene: .; v_gene: TRBV19; abundance: .
CDR3nt: TGTGCTAGTGGGACAGGGATAGGAAACACCATATATTTT; CDR3aa: CASGTGIGNTIYF; j_gene: TRBJ1-3; len: 13; d_gene: TRBD1; v_gene: TRBV12-5; abundance: .
CDR3nt: TGTGCCAGCTCACCTTCCGGGAGCTCCTACGAGCAGTACTTC; CDR3aa: CASSPSGSSYEQYF; j_gene: TRBJ2-7; len: 14; d_gene: .; v_gene: TRBV18; abundance: .
CDR3nt: TGTGCCAGCAAGTTAGGGGGGGCAAGCACAGATACGCAGTATTTT; CDR3aa: CASKLGGASTDTQYF; j_gene: TRBJ2-3; len: 15; d_gene: .; v_gene: TRBV2; abundance: .
CDR3nt: TGTGCCAGCAGCCCGCGCCGGGGCCGGGAGACCCAGTACTTC; CDR3aa: CASSPRRGRETQYF; j_gene: TRBJ2-5; len: 14; d_gene: .; v_gene: TRBV27; abundance: .
CDR3nt: TGCGCCAGCAGCTCACTCGACAGCTATAATTCACCCCTCCACTTT; CDR3aa: CASSSLDSYNSPLHF; j_gene: TRBJ1-6; len: 15; d_gene: .; v_gene: TRBV4-1; abundance: .
CDR3nt: TGTGCCAGCAGCGCAGCCTACGAGCAGTACTTC; CDR3aa: CASSAAYEQYF; j_gene: TRBJ2-7; len: 11; d_gene: .; v_gene: TRBV11-2; abundance: .
CDR3nt: TGTGCCAGCACCCGACAAGGCCCCACAGATACGCAGTATTTT; CDR3aa: CASTRQGPTDTQYF; j_gene: TRBJ2-3; len: 14; d_gene: .; v_gene: TRBV28; abundance: .
CDR3nt: TGCAGCGCCTTAAACGATCAGGGAGGAGGCTACACCTTC; CDR3aa: CSALNDQGGGYTF; j_gene: TRBJ1-2; len: 13; d_gene: .; v_gene: TRBV29-1; abundance: few
CDR3nt: TGTGCCAGCAGCTTACAGGGGCGTGGTAGCTCCTATAATTCACCCCTCCACTTT; CDR3aa: CASSLQGRGSSYNSPLHF; j_gene: TRBJ1-6; len: 18; d_gene: .; v_gene: TRBV7-6; abundance: .
CDR3nt: TGTGCCAGCAGACCTCAGGGTACGGGCAATCAGCCCCAGCATTTT; CDR3aa: CASRPQGTGNQPQHF; j_gene: TRBJ1-5; len: 15; d_gene: .; v_gene: TRBV28; abundance: .
CDR3nt: TGTGCCAGTTTGAGACAGGGGGCCTACGAGCAGTACTTC; CDR3aa: CASLRQGAYEQYF; j_gene: TRBJ2-7; len: 13; d_gene: TRBD1; v_gene: TRBV18; abundance: .
CDR3nt: TGCGCCAGCAAATCTGTAGTAGGGACCGGGGAGCTGTTTTTT; CDR3aa: CASKSVVGTGELFF; j_gene: TRBJ2-2; len: 14; d_gene: .; v_gene: TRBV5-1; abundance: .